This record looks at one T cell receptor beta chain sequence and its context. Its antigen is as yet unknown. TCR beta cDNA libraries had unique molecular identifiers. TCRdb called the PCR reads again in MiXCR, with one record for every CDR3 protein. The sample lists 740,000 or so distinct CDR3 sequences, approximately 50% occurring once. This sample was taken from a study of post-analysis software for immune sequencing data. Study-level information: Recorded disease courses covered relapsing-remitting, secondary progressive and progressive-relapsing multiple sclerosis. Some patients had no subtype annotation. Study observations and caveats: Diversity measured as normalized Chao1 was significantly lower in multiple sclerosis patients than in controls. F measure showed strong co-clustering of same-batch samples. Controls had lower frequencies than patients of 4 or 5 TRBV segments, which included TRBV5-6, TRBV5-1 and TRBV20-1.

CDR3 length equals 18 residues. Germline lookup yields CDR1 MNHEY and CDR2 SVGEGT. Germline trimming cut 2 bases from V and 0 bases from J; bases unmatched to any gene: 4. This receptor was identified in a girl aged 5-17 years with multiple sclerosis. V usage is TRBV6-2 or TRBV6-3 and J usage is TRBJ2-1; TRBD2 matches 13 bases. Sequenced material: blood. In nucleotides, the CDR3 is TGTGCCAGCAGTTACGGACTAGCGGGGGCCGCCTCCTACAATGAGCAGTTCTTC. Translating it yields CASSYGLAGAASYNEQFF.